This is a list of T cell receptor beta chains from one sample in a study of PD-L1 blockade in urothelial cancer. Profiled with immunoSEQ multiplex PCR; TCRdb holds only in-frame clones, not every one. This sample has roughly 95,000 clones, with around 90% found just once. Here the sequenced sample was PBMCs, taken around atezolizumab (anti-PD-L1) treatment. Source of these receptors: a man in his 60s with urothelial cancer. The CDR3 runs from the conserved cysteine through the conserved F or W. The D gene is left open where the match is weak. Only some rows state a clone size, as once, few, many or a class for expanded clones.

>NA|TRBD2|TRBJ2-3|TRBV4-2
TGTGCCAGCAGCCAGGCCCTCCCTGCGGGGGGGCCAGATACGCAGTATTTT
CASSQALPAGGPDTQYF
>NA|NA|TRBJ1-5|TRBV1
TGCACCAGCACCTCAGGGCCGCAGCCCCAGCATTTT
CTSTSGPQPQHF
>NA|NA|TRBJ1-1|TRBV11-2
TGTGCCAGCAGCGCCCTCATCGGGGTCCCTGAAGCTTTCTTT
CASSALIGVPEAFF
>NA|NA|TRBJ2-2|TRBV7-8
TGTGCCAGCAGCCATGACGGCCCGGGGGACACCGGGGAGCTGTTTTTT
CASSHDGPGDTGELFF
>NA|TRBD1|TRBJ2-5|TRBV9
TGTGCCAGCAGCGCTCCCGGGACAGGGCGGGAGACCCAGTACTTC
CASSAPGTGRETQYF
>NA|NA|TRBJ2-7|TRBV7-3
TGTGCCAGCAGCTCTACCGGGTATGAGGGCGAGCAGTACTTC
CASSSTGYEGEQYF
>NA|NA|TRBJ1-1|TRBV5-1
TGCGCCAGCAGCCCCCCGTTGAGTGGGAACACTGAAGCTTTCTTT
CASSPPLSGNTEAFF
>NA|NA|TRBJ1-5|TRBV6-1
TGTGCCAGCAGTGAACAGCGTCCCAATCAGCCCCAGCATTTT
CASSEQRPNQPQHF
>NA|TRBD2|TRBJ2-1|TRBV25-1
TGTGCCAGCAATAGCGGGGGGGCGTACAATGAGCAGTTCTTC
CASNSGGAYNEQFF
>NA|NA|TRBJ2-3|TRBV9
TGTGCCAGCAGCTCGACAGGTTTCGTAGGAGATACGCAGTATTTT
CASSSTGFVGDTQYF
>NA|NA|TRBJ2-7|TRBV6-1
TGTGCCAGCAGTGACGGCGGGAAGCAGTACTTC
CASSDGGKQYF
>NA|TRBD2|TRBJ2-4|TRBV5-4
TGTGCCACCGCTAGCGGGGGAGTAGCCAAAAACATTCAGTACTTC
CATASGGVAKNIQYF
>medium-sized|NA|TRBJ2-3|TRBV28
TGTGCCAGCAGTTTAGGGCAGATAAAAGATACGCAGTATTTT
CASSLGQIKDTQYF
>few|TRBD2|TRBJ2-3|TRBV7-3
TGTGCCAGCAGCTTCGGTAGCGGGGGCACAGATACGCAGTATTTT
CASSFGSGGTDTQYF
>NA|TRBD1|TRBJ2-3|TRBV11-3
TGTGCCAGCAGCCGGGGACAGGTATTCACAGATACGCAGTATTTT
CASSRGQVFTDTQYF
>NA|NA|TRBJ2-2|TRBV5-1
TGCGCCAGCAGCAGACAGTCCACCGGGGAGCTGTTTTTT
CASSRQSTGELFF
>NA|NA|TRBJ1-4|TRBV28
TGTGCCAGCAGTCCTGGACAGTCAACTAATGAAAAACTGTTTTTT
CASSPGQSTNEKLFF
>NA|NA|TRBJ1-4|TRBV2
TGTGCCAGCAGCGCCACAGGGTTTAATGAAAAACTGTTTTTT
CASSATGFNEKLFF
>NA|TRBD1|TRBJ2-5|TRBV19
TGTGCCAGTAGTATGGACAGGGCGCAGACCCAGTACTTC
CASSMDRAQTQYF
>once|NA|TRBJ2-2|TRBV6-5
TGTGCCAGCAGTTACAACCAGGGCAATGCCGGGGAGCTGTTTTTT
CASSYNQGNAGELFF
>NA|TRBD2|TRBJ2-3|TRBV15
TGTGCCACCAGCAGACGACTAGCGGGAGGCACAGATACGCAGTATTTT
CATSRRLAGGTDTQYF
>NA|TRBD1|TRBJ2-1|TRBV29-1
TGCAGCATGGGACAGAGAAATGAGCAGTTCTTC
CSMGQRNEQFF
>NA|TRBD1|TRBJ2-2|TRBV18
TGTGCCAGCTCACCACGACAGGGGGACGGCGGGGAGCTGTTTTTT
CASSPRQGDGGELFF
>NA|NA|TRBJ2-3|TRBV5-1
TGCGCCAGCAGTGGGAGCGGGCCCACAGATACGCAGTATTTT
CASSGSGPTDTQYF
>NA|NA|TRBJ1-3|TRBV10-3
TGTGCCATCAGGGCGGCCTCTGGAAACACCATATATTTT
CAIRAASGNTIYF
>NA|NA|TRBJ1-1|TRBV30
TGTGCCTGGTCAACAAAGTTGGTATACACTGAAGCTTTCTTT
CAWSTKLVYTEAFF
>NA|NA|TRBJ1-2|TRBV7-3
TGTGCCAGCAGCCCCATCACGGGTTCTGGCTACACCTTC
CASSPITGSGYTF
>few|NA|TRBJ1-6|TRBV6-1
TGTGCCGTTGGGTCCGGGACACATTCACCCCTCCACTTT
CAVGSGTHSPLHF
>NA|TRBD1|TRBJ2-1|TRBV7-9
TGTGCCAGCAGCTTAGGGGGACAGCCCTACAATGAGCAGTTCTTC
CASSLGGQPYNEQFF
>NA|TRBD1|TRBJ1-2|TRBV27
TGTGCCAGCAGTTTGGGTTCCAGGGGGACAGGGGGCTTCTATGGCTACACCTTC
CASSLGSRGTGGFYGYTF
>NA|NA|TRBJ2-7|TRBV19
TGTGCCAGTAGTCAGGCCGGACACGGACCCTACGAGCAGTACTTC
CASSQAGHGPYEQYF
>few|TRBD2|TRBJ2-7|TRBV9
TGTGCCAGCAGCGGAGCCCCGCGGGCGGGAGGGCCGTACGAGCAGTACTTC
CASSGAPRAGGPYEQYF
>NA|TRBD1|TRBJ1-5|TRBV30
TGTGCCTGGAGTTCCGGACAGGGGGTATGGAATCAGCCCCAGCATTTT
CAWSSGQGVWNQPQHF
>NA|NA|TRBJ1-3|TRBV27
TGTGCCAGCACCCGACTTGGAGGTACCTCTGGAAACACCATATATTTT
CASTRLGGTSGNTIYF
>NA|TRBD1|TRBJ2-7|TRBV5-1
TGCGCCAGCAGCCCACGGACAGGGCCGTCCTACGAGCAGTACTTC
CASSPRTGPSYEQYF
>NA|TRBD1|TRBJ1-4|TRBV6-5
TGTGCCAGCAGCGGACAGGGGGTTGAAAAACTGTTTTTT
CASSGQGVEKLFF
>NA|TRBD2|TRBJ2-2|TRBV7-2
TGTGCCAGCCCCCGACTAGCGGGGTCGAACACCGGGGAGCTGTTTTTT
CASPRLAGSNTGELFF
>NA|TRBD1|TRBJ1-5|TRBV11-2
TGTGCCAGCAGCTTAGGGGGGGCAGGGGGCTCGCCCCAGCATTTT
CASSLGGAGGSPQHF
>NA|NA|TRBJ1-1|TRBV11-1
TGTGCCAGCAGCCTTTGGGCAGGTCTGAACACTGAAGCTTTCTTT
CASSLWAGLNTEAFF
>NA|NA|TRBJ2-5|TRBV10-3
TGTGCCATCAGTCGGGACACCTTCCTCCTCTACTTC
CAISRDTFLLYF
>NA|NA|TRBJ2-2|TRBV5-1
TGCGCCAGCAGCTTGGGGGGGGCCGGGGAGCTGTTTTTT
CASSLGGAGELFF
>once|NA|TRBJ2-7|TRBV11-3
TGTGCCAGCAGTTACTACAGGAATTCCTACGAGCAGTACTTC
CASSYYRNSYEQYF
>NA|NA|TRBJ1-1|TRBV4-1
TGCGCCAGCAGCCACCACCAAGTCGGGAACACTGAAGCTTTCTTT
CASSHHQVGNTEAFF